This entry is about one TCR beta chain. Antigen unknown. The data belong to a study of human T cells and chemical hapten exposure. Study results and limitations: Relative to controls, expanded TCRs formed significantly more large CDR3 similarity clusters.

Time point described: patch test 1, 2 weeks after DPC sensitization. Treatment reported: therapeutic diphenylcyclopropenone sensitization with weekly scalp DPC. TCRdb re-called the RACE reads through MiXCR, storing one row per CDR3 protein. The sample shows some 350,000 distinct CDR3 sequences, around 7% of them seen only once. The sequencing here drew on whole blood, taken in connection with sensitization to the hapten diphenylcyclopropenone (DPC). The clonotype originates from a woman in her late teens or twenties with alopecia areata. Some clones in this sample may be carry-over from other donors' samples.

The CDR3 is CATIGTETYEQYF. Written as DNA, the CDR3 is TGTGCCACCATCGGGACCGAGACCTACGAGCAGTACTTC. The V gene is TRBV7-9, the J gene TRBJ2-7, with D possibly being TRBD1 or TRBD2 (5 bases each). CDR3 length: 13 amino acids. Germline CDR1 is SEHNR and CDR2 is FQNEAQ (reference sequence). V gave up 10 bases and J gave up 2 bases, with 15 bases separating them.